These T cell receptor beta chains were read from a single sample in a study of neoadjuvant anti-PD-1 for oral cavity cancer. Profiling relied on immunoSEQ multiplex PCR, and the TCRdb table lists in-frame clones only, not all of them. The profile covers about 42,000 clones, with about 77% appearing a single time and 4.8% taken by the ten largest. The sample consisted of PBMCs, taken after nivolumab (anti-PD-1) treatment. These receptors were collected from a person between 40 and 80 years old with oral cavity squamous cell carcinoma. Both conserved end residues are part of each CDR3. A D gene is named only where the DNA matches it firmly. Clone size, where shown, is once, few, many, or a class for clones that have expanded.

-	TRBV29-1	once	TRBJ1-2	CSVEEGALGDGYTF	TGCAGCGTTGAAGAGGGGGCATTAGGAGATGGCTACACCTTC
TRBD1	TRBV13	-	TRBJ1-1	CASRSDRGREAFF	TGTGCCAGCAGGTCGGACAGGGGCAGGGAAGCTTTCTTT
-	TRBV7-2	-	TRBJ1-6	CASSWPPSPLHF	TGTGCCAGCAGCTGGCCCCCCTCACCCCTCCACTTT
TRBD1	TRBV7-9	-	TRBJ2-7	CASSLAGTGKGGEQYF	TGTGCCAGCAGCTTAGCGGGGACAGGGAAAGGGGGCGAGCAGTACTTC
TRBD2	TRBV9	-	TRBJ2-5	CASSAIPSGAQETQYF	TGTGCCAGCAGCGCAATCCCTAGCGGAGCTCAAGAGACCCAGTACTTC
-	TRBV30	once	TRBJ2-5	CAWSSSKETQYF	TGTGCCTGGAGTTCTTCTAAAGAGACCCAGTACTTC
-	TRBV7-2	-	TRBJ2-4	CASSLVGTDIQYF	TGTGCCAGCAGCTTAGTCGGGACTGACATTCAGTACTTC
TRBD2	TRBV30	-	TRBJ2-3	CAWSVGGLAGSTDTQYF	TGTGCCTGGAGTGTAGGTGGGCTAGCGGGATCTACAGATACGCAGTATTTT
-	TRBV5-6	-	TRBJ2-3	CASSPRGLQPEATQYF	TGTGCCAGCAGCCCCAGGGGCCTTCAACCAGAGGCGACGCAGTATTTT
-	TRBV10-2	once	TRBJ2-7	CASSESGGDGSYEQYF	TGCGCCAGCAGTGAGTCGGGCGGGGACGGCTCCTACGAGCAGTACTTC
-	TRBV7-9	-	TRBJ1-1	CASSRGGLVQTEAFF	TGTGCCAGCAGCCGCGGCGGGTTGGTCCAGACTGAAGCTTTCTTT
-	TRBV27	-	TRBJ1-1	CASSTGMLVTEAFF	TGTGCCAGCAGCACAGGGATGCTTGTCACTGAAGCTTTCTTT
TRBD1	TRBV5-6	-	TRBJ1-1	CASTPRWDRAQHEAFF	TGTGCCAGCACCCCGAGGTGGGACAGGGCCCAACATGAAGCTTTCTTT
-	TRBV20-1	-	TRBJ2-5	CSAVGLETQYF	TGCAGTGCCGTCGGTTTGGAGACCCAGTACTTC
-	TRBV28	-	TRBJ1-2	CASSQDRYGYTF	TGTGCCAGCAGCCAGGACAGATATGGCTACACCTTC
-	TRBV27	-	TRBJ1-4	CASSLDGRRNEKLFF	TGTGCCAGCTCCCTCGATGGACGGCGTAATGAAAAACTGTTTTTT
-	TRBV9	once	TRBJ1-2	CASSVVQGKGYTF	TGTGCCAGCAGCGTAGTACAGGGAAAAGGCTACACCTTC
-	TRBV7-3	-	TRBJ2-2	CASSAGLNTGELFF	TGTGCCAGCAGCGCCGGGTTAAACACCGGGGAGCTGTTTTTT
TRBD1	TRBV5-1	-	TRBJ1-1	CASSSVGTANTEAFF	TGCGCCAGCAGCTCGGTAGGGACAGCGAACACTGAAGCTTTCTTT
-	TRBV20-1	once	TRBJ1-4	CSAIIGEKLFF	TGCAGTGCTATAATAGGGGAAAAACTGTTTTTT
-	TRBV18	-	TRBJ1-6	CASSPQGGRDSPLHF	TGTGCCAGCTCACCTCAGGGCGGAAGGGATTCACCCCTCCACTTT
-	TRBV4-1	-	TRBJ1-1	CASSQGPGNTEAFF	TGCGCCAGCAGCCAAGGCCCAGGGAACACTGAAGCTTTCTTT
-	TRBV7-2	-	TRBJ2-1	CASSPGTFVNEQFF	TGTGCCAGCAGCCCCGGGACATTCGTCAATGAGCAGTTCTTC
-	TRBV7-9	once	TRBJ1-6	CASSLDGRVNSPLHF	TGTGCCAGCAGCTTAGACGGGAGGGTAAATTCACCCCTCCACTTT
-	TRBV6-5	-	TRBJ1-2	CASSPRTVINYGYTF	TGTGCCAGCAGTCCTCGGACAGTTATTAACTATGGCTACACCTTC
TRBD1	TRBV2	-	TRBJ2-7	CASSLGQDMYEQYF	TGTGCCAGCAGCCTAGGACAGGATATGTACGAGCAGTACTTC
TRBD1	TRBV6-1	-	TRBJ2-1	CATRDRGRNEQFF	TGTGCCACCCGGGACAGGGGAAGGAATGAGCAGTTCTTC
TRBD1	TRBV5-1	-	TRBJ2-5	CASSPGQGKETQYF	TGCGCCAGCAGCCCTGGACAGGGTAAAGAGACCCAGTACTTC
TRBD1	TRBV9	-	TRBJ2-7	CASSPYMDRNYEQYF	TGTGCCAGCAGCCCATATATGGACAGGAACTACGAGCAGTACTTC
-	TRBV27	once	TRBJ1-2	CASSFAGQVGYTF	TGTGCCAGCAGTTTTGCCGGGCAGGTTGGCTACACCTTC
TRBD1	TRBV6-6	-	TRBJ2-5	CASSSGQGTETQYF	TGTGCCAGCAGTTCGGGACAGGGTACAGAGACCCAGTACTTC
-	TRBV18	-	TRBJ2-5	CASSPPGQETQYF	TGTGCCAGCTCACCACCCGGCCAAGAGACCCAGTACTTC
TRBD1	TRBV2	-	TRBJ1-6	CASTPRMGTGGSPLHF	TGTGCCAGCACCCCTAGGATGGGGACAGGGGGCTCACCCCTCCACTTT
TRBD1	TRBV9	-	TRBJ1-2	CASSVAGTGRSGFYGYTF	TGTGCCAGCAGCGTAGCTGGGACAGGCCGTTCTGGATTCTATGGCTACACCTTC
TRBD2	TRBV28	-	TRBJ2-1	CASIGGVLYNEQFF	TGTGCCAGCATTGGGGGGGTTTTATACAATGAGCAGTTCTTC
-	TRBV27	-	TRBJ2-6	CASSFLLGSGANVLTF	TGTGCCAGCAGTTTCTTACTAGGGTCTGGGGCCAACGTCCTGACTTTC
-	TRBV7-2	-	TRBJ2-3	CASSLESRVRTDTQYF	TGTGCCAGCAGCTTAGAATCCAGGGTGCGTACAGATACGCAGTATTTT
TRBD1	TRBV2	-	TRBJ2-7	CASSSQGAYEQYF	TGTGCCAGCAGTTCCCAGGGGGCCTACGAGCAGTACTTC
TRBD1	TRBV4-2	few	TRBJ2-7	CASSQLTGVGEQYF	TGTGCCAGCAGCCAACTGACAGGGGTGGGCGAGCAGTACTTC